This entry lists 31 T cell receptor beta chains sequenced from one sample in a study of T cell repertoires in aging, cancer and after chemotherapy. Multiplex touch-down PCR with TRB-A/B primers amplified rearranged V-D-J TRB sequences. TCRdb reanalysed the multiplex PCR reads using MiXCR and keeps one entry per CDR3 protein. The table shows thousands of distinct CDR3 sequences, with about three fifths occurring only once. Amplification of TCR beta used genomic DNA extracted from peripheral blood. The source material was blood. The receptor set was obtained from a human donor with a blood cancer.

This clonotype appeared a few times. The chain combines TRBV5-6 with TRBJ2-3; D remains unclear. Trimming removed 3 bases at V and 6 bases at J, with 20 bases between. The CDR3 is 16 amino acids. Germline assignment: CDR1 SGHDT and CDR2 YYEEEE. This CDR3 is CASSYGPTNEADTQYF. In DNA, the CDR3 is TGTGCCAGCAGCTATGGACCCACCAATGAGGCGGATACGCAGTATTTT.

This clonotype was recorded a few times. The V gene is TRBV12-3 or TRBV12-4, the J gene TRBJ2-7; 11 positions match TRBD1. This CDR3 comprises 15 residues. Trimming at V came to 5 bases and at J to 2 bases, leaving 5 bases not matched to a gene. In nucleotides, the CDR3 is TGTGCCAGCAGTCCCGGGACAGGGGGGACCTACGAGCAGTACTTC. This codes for CASSPGTGGTYEQYF.

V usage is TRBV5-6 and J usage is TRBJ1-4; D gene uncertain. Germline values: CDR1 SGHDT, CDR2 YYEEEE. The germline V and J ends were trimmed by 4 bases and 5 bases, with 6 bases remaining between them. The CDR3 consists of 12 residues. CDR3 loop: CASSRRNEKLFF. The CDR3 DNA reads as TGTGCCAGCAGCCGACGAAATGAAAAACTGTTTTTT. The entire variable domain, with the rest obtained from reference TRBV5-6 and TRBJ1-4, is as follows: DAGVTQSPTHLIKTRGQQVTLRCSPKSGHDTVSWYQQALGQGPQFIFQYYEEEERQRGNFPDRFSGHQFPNYSSELNVNALLLGDSALYLCASSRRNEKLFFGSGTQLSVL.

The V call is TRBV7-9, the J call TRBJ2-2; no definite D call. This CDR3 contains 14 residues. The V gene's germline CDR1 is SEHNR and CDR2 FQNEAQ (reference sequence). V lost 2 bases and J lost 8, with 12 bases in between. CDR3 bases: TGTGCCAGCAGCTTATCGGGCACTCTTGGGGAGCTGTTTTTT. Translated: CASSLSGTLGELFF.

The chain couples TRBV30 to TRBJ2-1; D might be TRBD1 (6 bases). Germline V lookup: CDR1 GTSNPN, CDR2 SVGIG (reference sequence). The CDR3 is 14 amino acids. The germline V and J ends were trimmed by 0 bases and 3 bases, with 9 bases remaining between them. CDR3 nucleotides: TGTGCCTGGAGTGTAACAGGGAACTACAATGAGCAGTTCTTC. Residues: CAWSVTGNYNEQFF. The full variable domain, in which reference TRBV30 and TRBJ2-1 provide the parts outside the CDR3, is SQTIHQWPATLVQPVGSPLSLECTVEGTSNPNLYWYRQAAGRGLQLLFYSVGIGQISSEVPQNLSASRPQDRQFILSSKKLLLSDSGFYLCAWSVTGNYNEQFFGPGTRLTVL.

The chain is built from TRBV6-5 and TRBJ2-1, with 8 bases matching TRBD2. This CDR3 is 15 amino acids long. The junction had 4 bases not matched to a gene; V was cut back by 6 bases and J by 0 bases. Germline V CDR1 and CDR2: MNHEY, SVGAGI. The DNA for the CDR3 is TGTGCCAGCAGGACAAGCGGGAGCTCCTACAATGAGCAGTTCTTC. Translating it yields CASRTSGSSYNEQFF.

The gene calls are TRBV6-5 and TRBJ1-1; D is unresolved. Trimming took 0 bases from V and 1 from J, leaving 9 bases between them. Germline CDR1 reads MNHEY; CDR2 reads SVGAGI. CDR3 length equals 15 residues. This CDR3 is CASSYSIEGNTEAFF. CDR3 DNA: TGTGCCAGCAGTTACTCGATTGAGGGGAACACTGAAGCTTTCTTT.

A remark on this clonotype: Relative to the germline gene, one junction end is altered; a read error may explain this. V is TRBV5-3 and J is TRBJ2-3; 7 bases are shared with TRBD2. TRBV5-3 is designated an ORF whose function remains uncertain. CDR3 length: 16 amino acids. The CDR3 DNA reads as TGTGCCAGCAGCTCAGCGACCGGTGGGAGGGAAGATACGCAGTATTTT. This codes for CASSSATGGREDTQYF.

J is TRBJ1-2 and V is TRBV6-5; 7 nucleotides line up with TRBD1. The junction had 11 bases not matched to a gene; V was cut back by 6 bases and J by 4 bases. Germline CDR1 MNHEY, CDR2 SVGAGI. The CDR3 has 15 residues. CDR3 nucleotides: TGTGCCAGCAGCCCCGACAGGGCGAGGGGCTATGGCTACACCTTC. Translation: CASSPDRARGYGYTF.

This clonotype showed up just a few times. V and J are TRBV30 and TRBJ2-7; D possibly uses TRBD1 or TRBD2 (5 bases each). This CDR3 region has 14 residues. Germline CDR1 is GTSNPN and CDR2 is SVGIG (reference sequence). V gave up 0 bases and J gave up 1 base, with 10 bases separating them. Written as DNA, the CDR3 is TGTGCCTGGAGTGTAGGGTGGGGGTCCTACGAGCAGTACTTC. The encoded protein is CAWSVGWGSYEQYF. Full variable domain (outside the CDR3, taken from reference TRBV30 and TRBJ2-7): SQTIHQWPATLVQPVGSPLSLECTVEGTSNPNLYWYRQAAGRGLQLLFYSVGIGQISSEVPQNLSASRPQDRQFILSSKKLLLSDSGFYLCAWSVGWGSYEQYFGPGTRLTVT.

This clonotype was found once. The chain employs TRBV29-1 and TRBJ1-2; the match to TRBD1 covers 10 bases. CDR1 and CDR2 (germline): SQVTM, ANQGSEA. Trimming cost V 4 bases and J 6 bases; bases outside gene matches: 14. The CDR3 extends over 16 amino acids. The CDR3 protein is CSVVSTGGGGTHGYTF. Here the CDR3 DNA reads TGCAGCGTTGTATCGACAGGGGGCGGAGGAACTCATGGCTACACCTTC.

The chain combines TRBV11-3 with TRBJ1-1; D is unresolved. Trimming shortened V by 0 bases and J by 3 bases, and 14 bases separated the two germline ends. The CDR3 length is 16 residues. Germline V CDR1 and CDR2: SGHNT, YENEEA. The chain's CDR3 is CASSLDIYTRYTEAFF. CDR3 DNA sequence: TGTGCCAGCAGCTTAGATATTTATACACGCTACACTGAAGCTTTCTTT.

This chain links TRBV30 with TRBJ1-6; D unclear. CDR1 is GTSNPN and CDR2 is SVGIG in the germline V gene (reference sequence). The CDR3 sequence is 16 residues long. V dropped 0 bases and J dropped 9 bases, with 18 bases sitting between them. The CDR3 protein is CAWSVRTAMGSSPLHF. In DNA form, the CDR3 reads TGTGCCTGGAGTGTACGGACGGCCATGGGAAGTTCACCCCTCCACTTT.

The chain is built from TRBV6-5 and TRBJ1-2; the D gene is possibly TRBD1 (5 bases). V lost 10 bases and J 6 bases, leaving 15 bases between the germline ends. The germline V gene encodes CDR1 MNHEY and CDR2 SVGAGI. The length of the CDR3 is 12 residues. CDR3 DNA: TGTGCCACCTCGACAGAAACTAATGGCTACACCTTC. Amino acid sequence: CATSTETNGYTF.

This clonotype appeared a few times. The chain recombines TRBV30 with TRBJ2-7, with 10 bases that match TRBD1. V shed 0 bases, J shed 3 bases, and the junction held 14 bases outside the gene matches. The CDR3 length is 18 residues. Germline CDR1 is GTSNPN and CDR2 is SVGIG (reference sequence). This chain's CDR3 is CAWSVRLALGQGIYEQYF. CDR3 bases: TGTGCCTGGAGTGTACGCCTGGCCTTGGGACAGGGGATCTACGAGCAGTACTTC.

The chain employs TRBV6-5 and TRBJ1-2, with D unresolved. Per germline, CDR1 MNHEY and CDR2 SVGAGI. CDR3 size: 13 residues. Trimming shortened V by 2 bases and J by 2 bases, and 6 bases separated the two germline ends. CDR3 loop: CASSYTPNYGYTF. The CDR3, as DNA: TGTGCCAGCAGTTACACTCCGAACTATGGCTACACCTTC.

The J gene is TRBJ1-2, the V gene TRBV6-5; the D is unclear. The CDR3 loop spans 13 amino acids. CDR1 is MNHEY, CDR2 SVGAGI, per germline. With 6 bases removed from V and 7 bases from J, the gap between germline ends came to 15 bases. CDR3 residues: CASSPPGVAGYTF. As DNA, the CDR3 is TGTGCCAGCAGCCCCCCTGGGGTGGCTGGCTACACCTTC.

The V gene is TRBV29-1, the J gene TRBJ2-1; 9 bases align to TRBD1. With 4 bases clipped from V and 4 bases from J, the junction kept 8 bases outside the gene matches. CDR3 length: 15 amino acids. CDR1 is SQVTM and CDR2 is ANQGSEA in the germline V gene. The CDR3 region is CSVGYRDRAYNEQFF. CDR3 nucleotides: TGCAGCGTTGGGTACCGGGACAGGGCATACAATGAGCAGTTCTTC.

The CDR3 reads CASSFRLKQFF. CDR3 in DNA: TGTGCCAGCAGTTTCAGACTTAAGCAGTTCTTC. The V and J genes are TRBV12-3 or TRBV12-4 and TRBJ2-1, with D uncertain. The V and J ends lost 3 bases and 11 bases respectively, with 8 bases between them. The CDR3 contains 11 residues.

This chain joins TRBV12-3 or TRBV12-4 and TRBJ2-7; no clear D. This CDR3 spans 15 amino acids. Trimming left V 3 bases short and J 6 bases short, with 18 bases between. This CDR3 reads CASSLRGLRHSEQYF. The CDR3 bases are TGTGCCAGCAGTTTGCGCGGCCTCCGTCACTCCGAGCAGTACTTC.

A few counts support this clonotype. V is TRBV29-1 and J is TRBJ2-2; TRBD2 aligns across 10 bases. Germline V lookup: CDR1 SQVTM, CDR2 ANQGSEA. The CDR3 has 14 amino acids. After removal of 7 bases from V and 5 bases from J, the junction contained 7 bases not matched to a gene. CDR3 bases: TGCAGCGGATCTAGCGGGAGAGTTACCGGGGAGCTGTTTTTT. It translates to CSGSSGRVTGELFF.

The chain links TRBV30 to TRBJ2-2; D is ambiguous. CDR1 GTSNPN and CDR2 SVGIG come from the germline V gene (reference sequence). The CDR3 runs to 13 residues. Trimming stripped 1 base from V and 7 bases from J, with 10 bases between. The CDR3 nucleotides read TGTGCCTGGAGTGCAGGCCCAGGCGGGGAGCTGTTTTTT. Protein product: CAWSAGPGGELFF.

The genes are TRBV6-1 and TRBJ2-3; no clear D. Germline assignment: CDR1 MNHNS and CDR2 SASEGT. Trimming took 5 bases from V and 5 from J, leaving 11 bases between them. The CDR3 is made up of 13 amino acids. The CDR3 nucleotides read TGTGCCAGCAGTCTACCCGGTCAAGATACGCAGTATTTT. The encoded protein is CASSLPGQDTQYF.

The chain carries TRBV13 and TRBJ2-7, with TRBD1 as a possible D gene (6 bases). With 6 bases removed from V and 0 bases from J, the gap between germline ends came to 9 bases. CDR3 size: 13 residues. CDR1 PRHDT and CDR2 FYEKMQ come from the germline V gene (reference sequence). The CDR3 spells CASSDRISYEQYF. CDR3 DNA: TGTGCCAGCAGTGACAGGATCTCCTACGAGCAGTACTTC.

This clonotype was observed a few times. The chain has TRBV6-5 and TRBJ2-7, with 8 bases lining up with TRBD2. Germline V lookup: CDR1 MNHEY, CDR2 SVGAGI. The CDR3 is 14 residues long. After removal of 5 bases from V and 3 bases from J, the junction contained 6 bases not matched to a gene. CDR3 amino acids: CASSSKLAGYEQYF. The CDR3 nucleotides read TGTGCCAGCAGTAGTAAGCTAGCGGGCTACGAGCAGTACTTC.

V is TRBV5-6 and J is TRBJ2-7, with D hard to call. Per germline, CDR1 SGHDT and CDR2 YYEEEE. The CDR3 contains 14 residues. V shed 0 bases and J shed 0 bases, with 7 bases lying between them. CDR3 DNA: TGTGCCAGCAGCTTGGATCCGGCCTCCTACGAGCAGTACTTC. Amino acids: CASSLDPASYEQYF.

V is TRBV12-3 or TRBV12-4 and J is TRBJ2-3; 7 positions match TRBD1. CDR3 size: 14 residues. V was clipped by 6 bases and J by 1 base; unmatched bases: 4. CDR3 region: CASSRDSRTDTQYF. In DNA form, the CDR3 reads TGTGCCAGCAGCCGGGACAGCCGCACAGATACGCAGTATTTT.

CDR3 region: CASSHTGTSGEETQYF. The CDR3, as DNA: TGTGCCAGCAGCCACACCGGGACTAGTGGAGAAGAGACCCAGTACTTC. V and J are TRBV4-2 and TRBJ2-5; 8 bases fit TRBD2. The CDR3 sequence is 16 residues long. Germline assignment: CDR1 LGHNA and CDR2 YNFKEQ. V gave up 3 bases and J gave up 3 bases; unmatched junction bases: 9.

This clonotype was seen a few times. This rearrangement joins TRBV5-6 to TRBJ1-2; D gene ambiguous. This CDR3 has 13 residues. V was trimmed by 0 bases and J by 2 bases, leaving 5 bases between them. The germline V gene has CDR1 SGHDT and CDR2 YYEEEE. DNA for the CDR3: TGTGCCAGCAGCTTGGGCGAGAACTATGGCTACACCTTC. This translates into CASSLGENYGYTF.

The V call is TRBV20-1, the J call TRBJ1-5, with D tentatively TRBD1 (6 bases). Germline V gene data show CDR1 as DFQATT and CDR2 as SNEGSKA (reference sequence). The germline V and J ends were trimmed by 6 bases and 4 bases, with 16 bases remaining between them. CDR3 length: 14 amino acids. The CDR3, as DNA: TGCAGTGCGGAGAGAGAGGGGGGAAATCAGCCCCAGCATTTT. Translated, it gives CSAEREGGNQPQHF.

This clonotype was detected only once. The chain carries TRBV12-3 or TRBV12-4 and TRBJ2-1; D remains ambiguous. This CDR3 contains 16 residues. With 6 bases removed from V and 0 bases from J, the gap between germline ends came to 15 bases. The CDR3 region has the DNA TGTGCCAGCAGACCCGACCAATTCAGCTCCTACAATGAGCAGTTCTTC. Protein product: CASRPDQFSSYNEQFF.